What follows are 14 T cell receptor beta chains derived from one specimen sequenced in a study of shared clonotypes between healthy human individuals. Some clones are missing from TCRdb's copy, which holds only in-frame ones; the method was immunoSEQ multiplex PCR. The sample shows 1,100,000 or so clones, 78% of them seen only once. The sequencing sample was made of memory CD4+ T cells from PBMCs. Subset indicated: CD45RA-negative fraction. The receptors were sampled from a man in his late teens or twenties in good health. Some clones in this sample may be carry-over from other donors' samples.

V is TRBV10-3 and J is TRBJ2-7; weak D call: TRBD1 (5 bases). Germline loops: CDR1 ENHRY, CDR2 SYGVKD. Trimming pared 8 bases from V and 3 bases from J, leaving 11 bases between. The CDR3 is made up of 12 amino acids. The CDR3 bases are TGTGCCATCGGTCGCAGGGACTACGAGCAGTACTTC. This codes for CAIGRRDYEQYF.

CDR3 loop: CASSERLDSIGEKLFF. The CDR3 nucleotides read TGTGCCAGCAGTGAAAGGCTGGACAGTATTGGGGAAAAACTGTTTTTT. The J gene is TRBJ1-4, the V gene TRBV6-1, with D possibly being TRBD1 (6 bases). The CDR3 spans 16 residues. In germline, CDR1 is MNHNS, CDR2 SASEGT. Trimming left V 2 bases short and J 8 bases short, with 18 bases between.

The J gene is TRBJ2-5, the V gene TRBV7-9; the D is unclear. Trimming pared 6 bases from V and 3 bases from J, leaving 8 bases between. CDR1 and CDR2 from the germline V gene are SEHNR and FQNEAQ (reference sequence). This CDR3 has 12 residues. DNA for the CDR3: TGTGCCAGCAGGCGACTGGAAGAGACCCAGTACTTC. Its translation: CASRRLEETQYF.

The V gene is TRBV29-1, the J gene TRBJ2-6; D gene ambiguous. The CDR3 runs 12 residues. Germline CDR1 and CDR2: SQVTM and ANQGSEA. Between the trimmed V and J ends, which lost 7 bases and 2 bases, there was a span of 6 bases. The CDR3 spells CSGMAGANVLTF. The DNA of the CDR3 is TGCAGCGGGATGGCTGGGGCCAACGTCCTGACTTTC. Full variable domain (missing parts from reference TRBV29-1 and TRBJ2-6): SAVISQKPSRDICQRGTSLTIQCQVDSQVTMMFWYRQQPGQSLTLIATANQGSEATYESGFVIDKFPISRPNLTFSTLTVSNMSPEDSSIYLCSGMAGANVLTFGAGSRLTVL.

The CDR3 DNA reads as TGTGCCAGCAGCCCCTTCCAGACCGTTAACTATGGCTACACCTTC. This sequence encodes CASSPFQTVNYGYTF. This chain uses TRBV27 with TRBJ1-2; D ambiguous. Germline loops: CDR1 MNHEY, CDR2 SMNVEV (reference sequence). V was cut by 6 bases and J by 1 base, with 15 bases left in between. The CDR3 covers 15 residues.

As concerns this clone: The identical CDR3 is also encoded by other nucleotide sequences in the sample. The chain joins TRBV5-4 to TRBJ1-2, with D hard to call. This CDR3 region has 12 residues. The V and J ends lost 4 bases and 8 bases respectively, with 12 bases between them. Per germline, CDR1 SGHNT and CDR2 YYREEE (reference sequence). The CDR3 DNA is TGTGCCAGCAGCCTGGATTCTCGGGGCTACACCTTC. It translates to CASSLDSRGYTF.

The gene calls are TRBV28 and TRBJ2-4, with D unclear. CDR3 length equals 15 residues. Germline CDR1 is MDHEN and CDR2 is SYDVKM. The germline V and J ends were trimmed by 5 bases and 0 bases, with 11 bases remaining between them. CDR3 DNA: TGTGCCAGCAGTCCCGGGTCTGTAGCCAAAAACATTCAGTACTTC. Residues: CASSPGSVAKNIQYF.

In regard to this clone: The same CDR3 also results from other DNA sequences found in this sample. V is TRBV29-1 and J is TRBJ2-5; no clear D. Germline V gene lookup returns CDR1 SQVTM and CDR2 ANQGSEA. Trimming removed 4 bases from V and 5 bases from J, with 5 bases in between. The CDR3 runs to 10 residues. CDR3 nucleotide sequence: TGCAGCGTTGCTGGCGAGACCCAGTACTTC. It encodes CSVAGETQYF.

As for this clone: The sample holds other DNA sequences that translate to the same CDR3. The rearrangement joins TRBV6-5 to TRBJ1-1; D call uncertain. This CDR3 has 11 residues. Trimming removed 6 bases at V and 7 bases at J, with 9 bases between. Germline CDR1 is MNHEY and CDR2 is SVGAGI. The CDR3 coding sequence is TGTGCCAGCAGCCCCGGTGGTGAAGCTTTCTTT. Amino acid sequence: CASSPGGEAFF.

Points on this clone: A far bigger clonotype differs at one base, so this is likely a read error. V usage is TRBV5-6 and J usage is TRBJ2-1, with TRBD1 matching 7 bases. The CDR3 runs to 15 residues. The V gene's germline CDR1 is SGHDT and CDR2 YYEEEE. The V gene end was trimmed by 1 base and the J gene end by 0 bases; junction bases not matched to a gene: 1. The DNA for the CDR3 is TGTGCCAGCAGCTTGCGGGACAGCTCCTACAATGAGCAGTTCTTC. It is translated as CASSLRDSSYNEQFF.

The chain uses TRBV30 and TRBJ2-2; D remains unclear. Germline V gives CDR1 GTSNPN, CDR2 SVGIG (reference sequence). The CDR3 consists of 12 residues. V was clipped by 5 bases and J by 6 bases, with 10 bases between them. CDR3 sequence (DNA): TGTGCCTGGGGGGAAGACCCCGGGGAGCTGTTTTTT. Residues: CAWGEDPGELFF.

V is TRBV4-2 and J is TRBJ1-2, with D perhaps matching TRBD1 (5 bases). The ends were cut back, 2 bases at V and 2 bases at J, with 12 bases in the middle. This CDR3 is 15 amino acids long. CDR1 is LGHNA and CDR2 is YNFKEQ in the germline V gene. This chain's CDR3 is CASSQSQGENYGYTF. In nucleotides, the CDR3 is TGTGCCAGCAGCCAAAGTCAGGGCGAGAACTATGGCTACACCTTC.

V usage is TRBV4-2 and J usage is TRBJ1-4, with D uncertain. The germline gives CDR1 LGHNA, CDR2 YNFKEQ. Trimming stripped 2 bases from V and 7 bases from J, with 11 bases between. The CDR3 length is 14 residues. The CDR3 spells CASSQKFPGEKLFF. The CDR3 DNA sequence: TGTGCCAGCAGCCAAAAGTTTCCGGGTGAAAAACTGTTTTTT.

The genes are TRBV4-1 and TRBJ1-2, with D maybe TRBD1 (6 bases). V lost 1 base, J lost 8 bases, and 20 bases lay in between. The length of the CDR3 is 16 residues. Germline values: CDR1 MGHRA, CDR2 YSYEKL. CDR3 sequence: CASSQALRGREGGYTF. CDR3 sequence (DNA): TGCGCCAGCAGCCAAGCTCTCAGGGGCAGGGAAGGAGGCTACACCTTC.